Listed below are T cell receptor beta chains from one sample, sequenced in a study of blood T cell repertoires in COVID-19. The repertoire was sequenced with immunoSEQ multiplex PCR; TCRdb's copy has only in-frame clones and lacks some. The sample has more than 200,000 clones; around 88% are singletons. Sequencing was performed on peripheral blood. The receptors here all came from a young man with active or convalescent COVID-19. Both conserved end residues are trimmed from each CDR3.

V,J,CDR3
TRBV19,TRBJ1-2,ASSPGLYGYT
TRBV7-8,TRBJ1-1,ASSYMEGNTEAF
TRBV3-1/TRBV3-2,TRBJ2-1,ASSQDPSSYNEQF
TRBV4-2,TRBJ2-1,ASSQERGYEQF
TRBV10-1,TRBJ2-2,ASGGNTGELF
TRBV15,TRBJ2-7,ATSRDLGEWQY
TRBV7-3,TRBJ2-3,ASSLGVGGTDTQY
TRBV2,TRBJ2-3,ASSGFAGGSNTQY
TRBV7-8,TRBJ2-2,ASSPEYGGELF
TRBV5-1,TRBJ2-2,ASSTNLNTGELF
TRBV10-3,TRBJ2-1,AISEPGTGARGEQF
TRBV25-1,TRBJ2-7,ASSVLKSYHHQVYEQY
TRBV5-1,TRBJ1-2,ASKIGQGDNYGYT
TRBV19,TRBJ1-6,ASSMRGFDNSPLH
TRBV4-1,TRBJ2-1,ASSQGLGGLAGIYNEQF
TRBV19,TRBJ2-5,ASRTGQGLGETQY
TRBV6-1,TRBJ1-5,ASSVAGGRGNQPQH
TRBV6-5,TRBJ2-7,ASRHDRGYEQY
TRBV30,TRBJ2-4,AWGGTSGKNIQY
TRBV9,TRBJ2-2,ASSVDPAGGPAGELF
TRBV20-1,TRBJ2-1,SASPPGRYNEQF
TRBV11-3,TRBJ1-1,ASKIFGGNTEAF
TRBV6-5,TRBJ1-2,ASSPPGTELDGYT
TRBV27,TRBJ1-2,ASRSPLAGKYGYT
TRBV19,TRBJ1-5,ASSQWTGGYSNQPQH
TRBV6-4,TRBJ2-1,ASSDSAGSNEQF
TRBV28,TRBJ1-6,ASDSPGQGYNSPLH